This T cell receptor beta chain was sequenced in a study of T cell repertoires in cytomegalovirus infection (dated by TCRdb to the late 2010s). At the level of the whole study: Donor HLA type was relevant to the analysis, because carriage of CMV infection together with the matching HLA type was indicated by public TCR beta signatures. The paper as a whole reports these results and caveats: The ex vivo response was dominated by HLA-C-restricted CMV-specific TCR beta clonotypes, which also provided the single most frequent clonotype in two of eight donors. In both this cohort and an independent roughly 350-donor cohort, the cumulative frequency of public TCR beta family members distinguished carriers of CMV infection plus the relevant HLA type.

Sequenced on an Illumina HiSeq 1500. TCRdb's own reprocessing of the public reads used fastp at Q25 and MiXCR and kept productive beta chains. Each entry merges the rows of one CDR3 protein and shows their most common DNA and genes. The sample contains 500,000 or so distinct CDR3 sequences, 16% of them found a single time. The top ten clonotypes cover 24% of the sample. Here V drops 6 bases and J drops 7 bases, and the junction holds 7 bases not matched to any gene. CDR1 and CDR2 are drawn from the germline V gene: ENHRY, SYGVKD. The CDR3 has 14 amino acids, counting the end cysteine and phenylalanine. The retained sequence is limited to the CDR3, 42 bases, with the frame set at the first base. As concerns this clonotype: Its binding antigen is unknown. No much larger clonotype is one base removed from it; base qualities were not supplied.

The sequencing sample was made of CD8+ T cells from PBMCs. The chain uses TRBV10-3 and TRBJ1-5; the central 9 bases match TRBD1. The sequence was obtained from a human donor in good health (CMV status not recorded). Some clones in this sample may be carry-over from other donors' samples. The DNA reads TGTGCCATCAGGGACAGGGGAATGGGACAGCCCCAGCATTTT. It translates as CAIRDRGMGQPQHF.